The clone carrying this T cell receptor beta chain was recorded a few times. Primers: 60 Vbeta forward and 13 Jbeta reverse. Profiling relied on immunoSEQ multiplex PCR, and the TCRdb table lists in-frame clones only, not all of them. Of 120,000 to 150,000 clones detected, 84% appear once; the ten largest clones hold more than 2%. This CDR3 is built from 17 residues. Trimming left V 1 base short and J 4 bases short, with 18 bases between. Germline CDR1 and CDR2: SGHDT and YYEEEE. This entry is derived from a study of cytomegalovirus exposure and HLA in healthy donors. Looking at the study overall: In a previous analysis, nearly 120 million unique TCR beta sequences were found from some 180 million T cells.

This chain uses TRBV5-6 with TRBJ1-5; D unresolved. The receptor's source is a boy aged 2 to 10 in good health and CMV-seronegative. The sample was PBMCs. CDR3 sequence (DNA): TGTGCCAGCAGCTTGTGGGTGGCAGGTTTGATTAATCAGCCCCAGCATTTT. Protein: CASSLWVAGLINQPQHF.